The next 13 T cell receptor beta chains were all read from a single sample in a study of response to subunit inactivated influenza vaccine listed by TCRdb under 2018. Receptors were amplified or captured by RT-PCR. Instrument used: Illumina HiSeq 2500. The public reads were reanalyzed by TCRdb: fastp trimming at Q25, MiXCR alignment, in-frame beta chains only. All rows with the same CDR3 protein become a single entry with the most common DNA and genes. The sample table lists about 520,000 distinct CDR3 sequences, roughly 25% of them with a count of one. The ten largest make up approximately 2% of the sample. This sample comprised CD4+ T cells sorted from PBMCs, obtained about 5 days after vaccination. The receptors originated from a man aged 50-60 years who received an inactivated influenza vaccine. Donor details come from another sample of the same person, matched by shared clones.

This sequence joins TRBV7-3 and TRBJ2-1; D is possibly TRBD2 (5 bases). The CDR3 is made up of 11 amino acids. The germline CDR1 and CDR2 sequences are SGHTA and FQGTGA. The V end was cut by 5 bases, the J end by 12 bases, with 11 bases between. CDR3 DNA sequence: TGTGCCAGCAGCGCGGGTTTAGGGCAGTTCTTC. It is translated as CASSAGLGQFF.

V gene TRBV12-3 or TRBV12-4 combines with J gene TRBJ2-3; 11 bases align to TRBD1. The trim removed 3 bases at V and 5 bases at J, leaving 4 bases unmatched. The CDR3 covers 15 residues. The DNA for the CDR3 is TGTGCCAGCAGTTTCGGGACAGGGGGGGGAGATACGCAGTATTTT. Protein sequence: CASSFGTGGGDTQYF.

The V call is TRBV6-5, the J call TRBJ1-5; TRBD1 matches at 7 bases. The CDR3 covers 15 residues. Germline CDR1 and CDR2: MNHEY and SVGAGI. J gave up 4 bases and V 3 bases, and 6 bases lay outside the gene matches. The CDR3 here is CASSYTGDPNQPQHF. The CDR3 nucleotides read TGTGCCAGCAGTTATACAGGGGATCCTAATCAGCCCCAGCATTTT.

This clonotype occurred a few times. The V call is TRBV6-1, the J call TRBJ2-3; D tentatively reads TRBD1 or TRBD2 (5 bases each). The CDR3 has 15 amino acids. Germline values: CDR1 MNHNS, CDR2 SASEGT. The V and J ends lost 5 bases and 0 bases respectively, with 12 bases between them. The CDR3 DNA is TGTGCCAGCAGTAAGGGGTCTAGCAGCACAGATACGCAGTATTTT. Protein sequence: CASSKGSSSTDTQYF.

The chain carries TRBV2 and TRBJ2-1; 7 bases align to TRBD1. The CDR3 extends over 13 amino acids. V shed 8 bases and J 5 bases; nucleotides not matched to a gene: 6. Germline assignment: CDR1 SNHLY and CDR2 FYNNEI. CDR3 amino acids: CASHTGQNNEQFF. CDR3 bases: TGTGCCAGCCATACGGGACAGAACAATGAGCAGTTCTTC.

This chain uses TRBV5-1 with TRBJ2-7; D gene unclear. The CDR3 is made up of 13 amino acids. Trimming left V 5 bases short and J 2 bases short, with 11 bases between. Germline values: CDR1 SGHRS, CDR2 YFSETQ. DNA of the CDR3: TGCGCCAGCAGATTCGAGGATCCCTACGAGCAGTACTTC. It encodes CASRFEDPYEQYF.

This chain joins TRBV5-6 and TRBJ2-1; D might be TRBD1 (5 bases). This CDR3 comprises 14 residues. V lost 6 bases and J 6 bases, leaving 16 bases between the germline ends. Germline assignment: CDR1 SGHDT and CDR2 YYEEEE. DNA for the CDR3: TGTGCCAGCACCCGCCGCGCAGGGCCCAATGAGCAGTTCTTC. It is translated as CASTRRAGPNEQFF.

There are many counts of this clonotype. The DNA of the CDR3 is TGCAGCGTTGATCCCGGGCTAACAGATACGCAGTATTTT. It is translated as CSVDPGLTDTQYF. The chain recombines TRBV29-1 with TRBJ2-3; D call uncertain. Between the trimmed V and J ends, which lost 3 bases and 3 bases, there was a span of 10 bases. The CDR3 covers 13 residues. CDR1 SQVTM and CDR2 ANQGSEA come from the germline V gene.

The rearrangement links TRBV20-1 to TRBJ2-1; 9 nucleotides line up with TRBD2. The germline V gene encodes CDR1 DFQATT and CDR2 SNEGSKA (reference sequence). The J segment lost 7 bases and the V segment lost 5 bases, leaving 15 bases of the junction unmatched. The CDR3 extends over 16 amino acids. This CDR3 is CSAVVLAGVSGNEQFF. The CDR3 nucleotides are TGCAGTGCTGTGGTATTAGCGGGAGTTTCGGGGAATGAGCAGTTCTTC.

There are a few counts of this clonotype. The chain has TRBV7-9 and TRBJ2-7, with 8 bases fitting TRBD2. The V gene end was trimmed by 2 bases and the J gene end by 2 bases; junction bases not matched to a gene: 5. Per germline, CDR1 SEHNR and CDR2 FQNEAQ (reference sequence). The CDR3 length is 15 residues. CDR3 sequence reads: CASSLLLAGTYEQYF. DNA of the CDR3: TGTGCCAGCAGCTTACTGCTAGCGGGTACCTACGAGCAGTACTTC.

This clonotype has just a few counts. V usage is TRBV20-1 and J usage is TRBJ2-3; possible D gene TRBD2, 5 bases. Germline CDR1 reads DFQATT; CDR2 reads SNEGSKA (reference sequence). Trimming took off 5 bases at V and 1 base at J, with 10 bases between the two ends. The CDR3 length is 13 residues. CDR3 region: CSAQRVGTDTQYF. DNA for the CDR3: TGCAGTGCTCAGAGGGTTGGCACAGATACGCAGTATTTT.

The chain recombines TRBV7-2 with TRBJ2-1; 7 bases agree with TRBD2. This CDR3 has 15 residues. V trimming: 7 bases; J trimming: 7 bases; junction bases outside the gene matches: 13. The germline V gene has CDR1 SGHTA and CDR2 FQGNSA. The CDR3 DNA reads as TGTGCCAGCACTCCCTGGGGACTACCCCGTAATGAGCAGTTCTTC. Translating gives CASTPWGLPRNEQFF.

In its sample, this clonotype was seen a few times. The chain uses TRBV5-1 and TRBJ2-5; perhaps TRBD1 as D (6 bases). The ends were cut back, 1 base at V and 2 bases at J, with 9 bases in the middle. Germline assignment: CDR1 SGHRS and CDR2 YFSETQ. The CDR3 runs 14 residues. CDR3 nucleotide sequence: TGCGCCAGCAGCTTGACCGGACAGCAAGAGACCCAGTACTTC. It is translated as CASSLTGQQETQYF.